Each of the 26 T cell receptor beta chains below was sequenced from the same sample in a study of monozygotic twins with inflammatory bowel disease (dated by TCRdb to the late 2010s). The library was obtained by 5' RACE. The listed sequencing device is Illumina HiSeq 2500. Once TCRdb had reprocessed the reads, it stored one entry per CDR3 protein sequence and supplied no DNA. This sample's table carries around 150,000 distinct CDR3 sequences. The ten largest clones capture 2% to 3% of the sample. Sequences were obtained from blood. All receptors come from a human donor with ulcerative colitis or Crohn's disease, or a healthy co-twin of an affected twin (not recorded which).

The CDR3 protein is CATSRDGGGEQYF. This chain joins TRBV15 and TRBJ2-7; the TCRdb call, TRBD1, lacks DNA for checking. Germline V gene sequence: CDR1 LNHNV, CDR2 YYDKDF (reference sequence). The CDR3 extends over 13 amino acids.

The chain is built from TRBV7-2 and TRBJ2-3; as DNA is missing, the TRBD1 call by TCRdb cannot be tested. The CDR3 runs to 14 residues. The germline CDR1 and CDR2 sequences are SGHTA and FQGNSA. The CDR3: CASSLALVGGEQYF.

CDR3 sequence: CASSLGTANTEAFF. V and J are TRBV5-1 and TRBJ1-1. The CDR3 is made up of 14 amino acids. The V gene's germline CDR1 is SGHRS and CDR2 YFSETQ.

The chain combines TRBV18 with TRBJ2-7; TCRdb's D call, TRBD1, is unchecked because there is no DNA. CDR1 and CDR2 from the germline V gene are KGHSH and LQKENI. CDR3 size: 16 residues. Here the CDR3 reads CASSPGQTDSSYEQYF.

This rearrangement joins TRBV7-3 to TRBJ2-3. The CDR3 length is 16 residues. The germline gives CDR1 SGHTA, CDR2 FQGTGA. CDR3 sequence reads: CASSSIGLGFTDTQYF.

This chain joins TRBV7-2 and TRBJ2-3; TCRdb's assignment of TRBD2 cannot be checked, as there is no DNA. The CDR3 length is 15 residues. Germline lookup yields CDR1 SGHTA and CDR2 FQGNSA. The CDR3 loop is CASSSQDRTSGWQYF.

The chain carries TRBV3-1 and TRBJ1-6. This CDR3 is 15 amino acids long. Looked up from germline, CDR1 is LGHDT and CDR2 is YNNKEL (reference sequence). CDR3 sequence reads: CASSLFQAGNSPLHF. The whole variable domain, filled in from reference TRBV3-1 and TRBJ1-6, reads DTAVSQTPKYLVTQMGNDKSIKCEQNLGHDTMYWYKQDSKKFLKIMFSYNNKELIINETVPNRFSPKSPDKAHLNLHINSLELGDSAVYFCASSLFQAGNSPLHFGNGTRLTVT.

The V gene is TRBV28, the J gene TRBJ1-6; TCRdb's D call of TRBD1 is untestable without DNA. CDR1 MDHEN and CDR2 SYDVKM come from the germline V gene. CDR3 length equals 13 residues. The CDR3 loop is CARAGSFNSPLHF. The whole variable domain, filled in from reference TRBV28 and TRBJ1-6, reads DVKVTQSSRYLVKRTGEKVFLECVQDMDHENMFWYRQDPGLGLRLIYFSYDVKMKEKGDIPEGYSVSREKKERFSLILESASTNQTSMYLCARAGSFNSPLHFGNGTRLTVT.

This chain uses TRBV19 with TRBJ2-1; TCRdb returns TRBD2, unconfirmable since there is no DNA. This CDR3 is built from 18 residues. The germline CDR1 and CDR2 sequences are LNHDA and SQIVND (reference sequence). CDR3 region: CASSMTTSGGAFPLEQFF.

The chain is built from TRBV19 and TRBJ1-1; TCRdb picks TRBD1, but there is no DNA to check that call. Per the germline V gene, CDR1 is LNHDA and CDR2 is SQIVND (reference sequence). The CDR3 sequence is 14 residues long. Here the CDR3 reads CASSTRGRGTEAFF.

This chain's CDR3 is CASSLAPSGGGQETQYF. J is TRBJ2-5 and V is TRBV5-1; as DNA is missing, the TRBD2 call by TCRdb cannot be tested. This CDR3 has 17 amino acids. CDR1 SGHRS and CDR2 YFSETQ come from the germline V gene.

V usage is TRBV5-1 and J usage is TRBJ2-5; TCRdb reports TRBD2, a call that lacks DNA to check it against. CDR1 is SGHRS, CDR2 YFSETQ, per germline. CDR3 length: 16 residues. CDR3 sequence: CASRSPGLAFKETQYF.

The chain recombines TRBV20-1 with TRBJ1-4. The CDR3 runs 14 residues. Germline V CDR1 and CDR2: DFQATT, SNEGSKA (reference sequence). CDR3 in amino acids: CSLQDKATNEKLFF.

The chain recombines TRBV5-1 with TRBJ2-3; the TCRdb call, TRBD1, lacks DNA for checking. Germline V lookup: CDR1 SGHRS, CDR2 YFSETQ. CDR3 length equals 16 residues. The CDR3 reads CASSFLGQGATDTQYF.

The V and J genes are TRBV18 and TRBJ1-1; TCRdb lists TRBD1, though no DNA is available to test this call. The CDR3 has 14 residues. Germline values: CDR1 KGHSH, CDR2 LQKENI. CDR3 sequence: CASSPTGGNTEAFF.

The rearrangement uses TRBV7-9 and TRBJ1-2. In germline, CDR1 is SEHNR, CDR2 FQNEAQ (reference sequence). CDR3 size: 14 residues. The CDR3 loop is CASSLWEGDYGYTF.

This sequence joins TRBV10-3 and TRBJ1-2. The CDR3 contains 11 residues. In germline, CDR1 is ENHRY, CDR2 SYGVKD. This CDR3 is CAIRFDQGYTF.

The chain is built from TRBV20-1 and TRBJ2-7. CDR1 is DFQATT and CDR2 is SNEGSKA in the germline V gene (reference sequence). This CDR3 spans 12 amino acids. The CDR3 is CSALQSSYEQYF.

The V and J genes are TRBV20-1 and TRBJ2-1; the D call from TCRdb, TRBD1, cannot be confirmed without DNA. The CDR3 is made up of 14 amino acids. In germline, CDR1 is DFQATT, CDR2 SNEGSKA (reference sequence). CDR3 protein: CSANRDPPYNEQFF.

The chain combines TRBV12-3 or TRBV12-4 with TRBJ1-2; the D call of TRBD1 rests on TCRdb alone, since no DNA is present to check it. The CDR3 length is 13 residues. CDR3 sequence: CASSRQINYGYTF.

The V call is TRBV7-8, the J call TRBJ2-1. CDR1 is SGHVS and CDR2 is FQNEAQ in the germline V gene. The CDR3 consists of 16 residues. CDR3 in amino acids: CASSLGVGSSYNEQFF.

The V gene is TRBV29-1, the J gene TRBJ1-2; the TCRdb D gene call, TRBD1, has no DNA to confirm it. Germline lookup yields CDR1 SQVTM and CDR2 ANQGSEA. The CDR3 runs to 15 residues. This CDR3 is CSVDDRGRGDYGYTF.

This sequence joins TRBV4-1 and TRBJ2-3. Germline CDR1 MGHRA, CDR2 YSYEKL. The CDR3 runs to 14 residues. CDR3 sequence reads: CASSQEGIRDTQYF.

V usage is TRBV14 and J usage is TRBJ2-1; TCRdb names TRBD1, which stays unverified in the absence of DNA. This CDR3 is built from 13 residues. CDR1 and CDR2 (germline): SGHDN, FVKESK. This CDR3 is CASSGSRGDEQFF. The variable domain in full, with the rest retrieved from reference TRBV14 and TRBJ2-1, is EAGVTQFPSHSVIEKGQTVTLRCDPISGHDNLYWYRRVMGKEIKFLLHFVKESKQDESGMPNNRFLAERTGGTYSTLKVQPAELEDSGVYFCASSGSRGDEQFFGPGTRLTVL.

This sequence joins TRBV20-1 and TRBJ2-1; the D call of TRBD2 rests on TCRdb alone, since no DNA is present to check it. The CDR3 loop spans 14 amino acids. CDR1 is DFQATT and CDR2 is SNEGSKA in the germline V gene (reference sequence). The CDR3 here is CSARDRKRGNEQFF.

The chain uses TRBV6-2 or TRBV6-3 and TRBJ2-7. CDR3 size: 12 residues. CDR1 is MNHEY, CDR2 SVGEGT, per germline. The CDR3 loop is CASSYSIYPEIF.